This T cell receptor (beta chain) was sequenced during a study of CD8+ T cells in alopecia areata. Study as a whole: Tofacitinib therapy took 6 to 18 months; 6 months off drug came after.

As to this clone: As yet, its antigen is unknown.

Extracted RNA was reverse transcribed into cDNA, the sequencing template. The repertoire was sequenced with immunoSEQ multiplex PCR; TCRdb's copy has only in-frame clones and lacks some. The data contain approximately 150,000 clones, around 64% of them singletons. Study-wide results and caveats: Lesional tissue from the scalp (especially in alopecia totalis/universalis) showed higher clonality than normal scalp.

The V gene lost 5 bases and the J gene lost 4 bases, with 15 bases spanning the gap. The CDR3 runs to 14 residues. Per the germline V gene, CDR1 is SGHDN and CDR2 is FVKESK. The investigators collected lesional scalp punch biopsies and peripheral blood from alopecia areata patients. Cell sorting on a FACSAria was used to separate CD4+ and CD8+ T cells from the PBMCs. The sample in question was CD8+ T cells sorted from blood, obtained at week 0. The TCR comes from a human donor with alopecia areata. The chain links TRBV14 to TRBJ2-7; D perhaps matches TRBD1 (6 bases). This chain's CDR3 is CASSFGTLAYEQYF. CDR3 in DNA: TGTGCCAGCAGCTTCGGGACACTGGCATACGAGCAGTACTTC. The full variable domain, in which reference TRBV14 and TRBJ2-7 provide the parts outside the CDR3, is EAGVTQFPSHSVIEKGQTVTLRCDPISGHDNLYWYRRVMGKEIKFLLHFVKESKQDESGMPNNRFLAERTGGTYSTLKVQPAELEDSGVYFCASSFGTLAYEQYFGPGTRLTVT.